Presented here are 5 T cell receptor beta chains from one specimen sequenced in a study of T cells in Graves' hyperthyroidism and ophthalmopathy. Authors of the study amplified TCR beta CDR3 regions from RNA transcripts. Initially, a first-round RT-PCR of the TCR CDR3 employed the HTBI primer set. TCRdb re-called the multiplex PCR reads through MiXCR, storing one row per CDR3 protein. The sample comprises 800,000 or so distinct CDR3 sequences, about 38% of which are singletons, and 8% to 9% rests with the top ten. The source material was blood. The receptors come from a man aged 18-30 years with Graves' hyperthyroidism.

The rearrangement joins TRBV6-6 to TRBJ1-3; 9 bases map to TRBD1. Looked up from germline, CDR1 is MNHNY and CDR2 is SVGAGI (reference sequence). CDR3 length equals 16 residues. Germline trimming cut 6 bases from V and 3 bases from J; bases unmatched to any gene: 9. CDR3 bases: TGTGCCAGCAGCTCACGAACAGGGGGCCTTGGAAACACCATATATTTT. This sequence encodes CASSSRTGGLGNTIYF.

CDR3 loop: CSARGLPGEAFF. The CDR3 DNA reads as TGCAGTGCCCGGGGACTCCCCGGCGAAGCTTTCTTT. The V gene is TRBV20-1, the J gene TRBJ1-1; D is possibly TRBD1 (5 bases). The CDR3 runs to 12 residues. Looked up from germline, CDR1 is DFQATT and CDR2 is SNEGSKA (reference sequence). V was clipped by 6 bases and J by 8 bases, with 16 bases between them.

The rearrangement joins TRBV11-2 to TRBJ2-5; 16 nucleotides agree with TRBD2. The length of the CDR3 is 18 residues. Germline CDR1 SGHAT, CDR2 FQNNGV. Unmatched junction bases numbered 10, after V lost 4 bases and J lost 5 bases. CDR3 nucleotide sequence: TGTGCCAGCAGCTCCGGGACTAGCGGGAGGGCCCTCGGGGAGACCCAGTACTTC. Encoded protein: CASSSGTSGRALGETQYF.

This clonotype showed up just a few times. The CDR3, as DNA: TGTGCCAGCAGCTTAATTCCGGTTATGAACACTGAAGCTTTCTTT. Encoded protein: CASSLIPVMNTEAFF. The V and J genes are TRBV7-2 and TRBJ1-1, with D unresolved. The ends were cut back, 2 bases at V and 0 bases at J, with 10 bases in the middle. This CDR3 region has 15 residues. The V gene's germline CDR1 is SGHTA and CDR2 FQGNSA. Together with reference TRBV7-2 and TRBJ1-1, the CDR3 gives the full variable domain: GAGVSQSPSNKVTEKGKDVELRCDPISGHTALYWYRQSLGQGLEFLIYFQGNSAPDKSGLPSDRFSAERTGGSVSTLTIQRTQQEDSAVYLCASSLIPVMNTEAFFGQGTRLTVV.

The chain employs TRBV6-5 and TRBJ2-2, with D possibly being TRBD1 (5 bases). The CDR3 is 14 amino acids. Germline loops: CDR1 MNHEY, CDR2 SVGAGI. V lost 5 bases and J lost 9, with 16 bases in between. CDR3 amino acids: CASSELQATRELFF. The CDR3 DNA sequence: TGTGCCAGCAGTGAGCTACAGGCAACCCGGGAGCTGTTTTTT.